This passage covers 3 T cell receptor beta chains from one sample sequenced in a study of T cell repertoires in cytomegalovirus infection. TCRdb passed the reads through MiXCR, listing each CDR3 protein once. The sample lists hundreds of thousands of distinct CDR3 sequences, 31% occurring once. The sequencing input was PBMCs. The receptors come from a human donor in good health (CMV status not recorded). Some clones in this sample may be carry-over from other donors' samples.

This chain connects TRBV27 to TRBJ2-2, with D perhaps TRBD2 (5 bases). CDR3 length: 16 amino acids. Germline CDR1 and CDR2: MNHEY and SMNVEV (reference sequence). V was trimmed by 0 bases and J by 3 bases, leaving 11 bases between them. The CDR3 DNA sequence: TGTGCCAGCAGTTTATCACTAGGAACTTACACCGGGGAGCTGTTTTTT. Protein product: CASSLSLGTYTGELFF.

This chain connects TRBV19 to TRBJ1-5; D gene ambiguous. Trimming took 8 bases from V and 2 from J, leaving 16 bases between them. The CDR3 is made up of 15 amino acids. The V gene's germline CDR1 is LNHDA and CDR2 SQIVND (reference sequence). DNA for the CDR3: TGTGCCAGTCAAGACTCACCTGGGGGCAATCAGCCCCAGCATTTT. Translated, it gives CASQDSPGGNQPQHF.

This clonotype was seen a handful of times. The CDR3 spells CATGFGGTYNEQFF. The CDR3 DNA reads TGTGCCACCGGCTTTGGGGGGACCTACAATGAGCAGTTCTTC. This chain uses TRBV24-1 with TRBJ2-1; a weak D match, TRBD2 (6 bases). CDR3 length: 14 residues. Germline V gives CDR1 KGHDR, CDR2 SFDVKD. V dropped 9 bases and J dropped 2 bases, with 13 bases sitting between them.